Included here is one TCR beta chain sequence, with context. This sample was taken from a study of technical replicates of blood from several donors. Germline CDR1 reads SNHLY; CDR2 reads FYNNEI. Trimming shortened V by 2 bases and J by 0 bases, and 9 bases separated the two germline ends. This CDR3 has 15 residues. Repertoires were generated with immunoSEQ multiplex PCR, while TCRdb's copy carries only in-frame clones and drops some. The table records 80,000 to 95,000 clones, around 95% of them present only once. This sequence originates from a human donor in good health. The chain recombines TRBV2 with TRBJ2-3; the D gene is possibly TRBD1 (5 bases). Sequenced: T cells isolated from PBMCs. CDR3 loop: CASSERRQSTDTQYF. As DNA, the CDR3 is TGTGCCAGCAGTGAAAGGCGACAGAGCACAGATACGCAGTATTTT.